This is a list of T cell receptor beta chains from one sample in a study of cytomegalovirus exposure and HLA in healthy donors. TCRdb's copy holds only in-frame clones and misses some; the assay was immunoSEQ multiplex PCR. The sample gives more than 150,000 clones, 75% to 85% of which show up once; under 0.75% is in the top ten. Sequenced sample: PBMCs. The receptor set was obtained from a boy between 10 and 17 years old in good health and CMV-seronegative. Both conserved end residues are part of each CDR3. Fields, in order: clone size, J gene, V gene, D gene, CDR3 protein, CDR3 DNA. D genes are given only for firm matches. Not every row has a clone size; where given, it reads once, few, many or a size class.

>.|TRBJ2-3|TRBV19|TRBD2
CASSPGLAGATDTQYF
TGTGCCAGTAGTCCTGGACTAGCGGGGGCCACAGATACGCAGTATTTT
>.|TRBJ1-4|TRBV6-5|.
CASSYIVGGEKLFF
TGTGCCAGCAGTTACATCGTCGGTGGTGAAAAACTGTTTTTT
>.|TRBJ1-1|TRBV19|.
CASSRQGATEAFF
TGTGCCAGTAGTCGACAAGGGGCCACTGAAGCTTTCTTT
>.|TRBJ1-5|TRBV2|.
CASSETGLSNQPQHF
TGTGCCAGCAGTGAGACAGGCCTTAGCAATCAGCCCCAGCATTTT
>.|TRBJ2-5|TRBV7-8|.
CASTPRDTETQYF
TGTGCCAGCACCCCCCGGGATACGGAGACCCAGTACTTC
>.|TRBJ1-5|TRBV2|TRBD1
CASKGTGGNQPQHF
TGTGCCAGCAAAGGGACAGGGGGCAATCAGCCCCAGCATTTT
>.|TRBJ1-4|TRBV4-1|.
CASSQVGGKSNEKLFF
TGCGCCAGCAGCCAAGTGGGGGGGAAGTCTAATGAAAAACTGTTTTTT
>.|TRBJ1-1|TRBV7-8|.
CASSLLEGEAFF
TGTGCCAGCAGCTTACTGGAGGGCGAAGCTTTCTTT
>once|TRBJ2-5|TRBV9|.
CASSKRDTLETQYF
TGTGCCAGCAGCAAACGGGACACTTTAGAGACCCAGTACTTC
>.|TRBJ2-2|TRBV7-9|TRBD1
CASSGDRRNTGELFF
TGTGCCAGCAGCGGGGACAGGCGCAACACCGGGGAGCTGTTTTTT
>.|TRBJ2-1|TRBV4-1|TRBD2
CASSPHKGLADYNEQFF
TGCGCCAGCAGCCCACATAAAGGACTAGCGGATTACAATGAGCAGTTCTTC
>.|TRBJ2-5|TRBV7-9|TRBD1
CASSSGTAEETQYF
TGTGCCAGCAGCTCCGGGACAGCAGAAGAGACCCAGTACTTC
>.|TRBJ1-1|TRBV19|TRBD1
CASSMVQGVIVTEAFF
TGTGCCAGTAGTATGGTGCAGGGGGTAATTGTCACTGAAGCTTTCTTT
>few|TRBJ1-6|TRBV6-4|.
CASSDGTNSPLHF
TGTGCCAGCAGTGACGGGACAAATTCACCCCTCCACTTT
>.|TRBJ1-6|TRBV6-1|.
CASSETGMGPMNSPLHF
TGTGCCAGCAGTGAAACAGGGATGGGTCCTATGAATTCACCCCTCCACTTT
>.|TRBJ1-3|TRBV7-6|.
CASSLSTGGNTIYF
TGTGCCAGCAGCTTATCAACAGGAGGAAACACCATATATTTT
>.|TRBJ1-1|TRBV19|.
CASSYQGVTLEAFF
TGTGCCAGTAGTTACCAAGGAGTCACCCTTGAAGCTTTCTTT
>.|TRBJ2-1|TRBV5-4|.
CASSLSLANYNEQFF
TGTGCCAGCAGCTTGTCCCTAGCGAATTACAATGAGCAGTTCTTC
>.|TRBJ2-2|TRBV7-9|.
CASSFNTEELFF
TGTGCCAGCAGCTTTAACACCGAGGAGCTGTTTTTT
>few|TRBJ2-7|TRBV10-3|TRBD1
CAIGGDRGDEQYF
TGTGCCATCGGTGGGGACAGGGGCGACGAGCAGTACTTC
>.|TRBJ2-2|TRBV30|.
CAWSRGDPNTGELFF
TGTGCCTGGAGTCGCGGGGACCCTAACACCGGGGAGCTGTTTTTT
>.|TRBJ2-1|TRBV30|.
CAWSPARYNEQFF
TGTGCCTGGAGCCCCGCTAGGTACAATGAGCAGTTCTTC
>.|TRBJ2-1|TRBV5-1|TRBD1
CASSLVRGPGEQFF
TGCGCCAGCAGCTTGGTGAGGGGGCCTGGTGAGCAGTTCTTC
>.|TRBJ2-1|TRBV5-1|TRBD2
CASSSGAASGAYNEQFF
TGCGCCAGCAGCTCCGGCGCAGCTAGCGGGGCCTACAATGAGCAGTTCTTC
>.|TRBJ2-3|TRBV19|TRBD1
CASSIQGATDTQYF
TGTGCCAGTAGTATACAGGGGGCAACAGATACGCAGTATTTT
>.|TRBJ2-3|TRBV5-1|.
CASSLFGGYSTDTQYF
TGCGCCAGCAGCTTGTTTGGCGGGTATAGCACAGATACGCAGTATTTT
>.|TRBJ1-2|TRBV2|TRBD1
CASTSRQGPYGYTF
TGTGCCAGCACCTCTCGACAGGGGCCCTATGGCTACACCTTC
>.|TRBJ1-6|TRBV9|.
CASSVGTGPYNSPLHF
TGTGCCAGCAGCGTAGGAACAGGGCCCTATAATTCACCCCTCCACTTT
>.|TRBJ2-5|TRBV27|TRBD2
CASSLGTSGRETQYF
TGTGCCAGCAGCCTGGGGACTAGCGGGAGAGAGACCCAGTACTTC
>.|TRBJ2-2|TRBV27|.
CASRDHADTGELFF
TGTGCCAGCAGAGACCACGCGGACACCGGGGAGCTGTTTTTT
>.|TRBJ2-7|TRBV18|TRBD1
CASSPPGQVSYEQYF
TGTGCCAGCTCACCGCCCGGACAGGTCTCCTACGAGCAGTACTTC
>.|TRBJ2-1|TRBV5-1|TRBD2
CASSSLAGGSSYNEQFF
TGCGCCAGCAGCTCGCTAGCGGGAGGGAGCTCCTACAATGAGCAGTTCTTC
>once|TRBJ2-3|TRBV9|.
CASSVDTRADTQYF
TGTGCCAGCAGCGTAGATACTAGGGCGGATACGCAGTATTTT
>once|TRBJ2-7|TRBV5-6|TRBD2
CASSYQGLAGGSAYEQYF
TGTGCCAGCAGCTACCAAGGACTAGCGGGAGGATCCGCCTACGAGCAGTACTTC
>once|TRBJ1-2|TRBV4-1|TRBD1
CASSQDAPGTGGDYGYTF
TGCGCCAGCAGCCAAGATGCCCCCGGGACAGGGGGAGATTATGGCTACACCTTC
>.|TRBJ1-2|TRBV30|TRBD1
CAWSGGLQGAEGYTF
TGTGCCTGGAGTGGGGGGCTACAGGGGGCGGAAGGCTACACCTTC
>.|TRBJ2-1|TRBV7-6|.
CASSVSDRSRNEQFF
TGTGCCAGCAGCGTCTCAGACAGGTCCCGCAATGAGCAGTTCTTC
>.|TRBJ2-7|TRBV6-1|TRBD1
CASRGTGTLSYEQYF
TGTGCCAGCAGGGGGACAGGGACCCTTTCCTACGAGCAGTACTTC
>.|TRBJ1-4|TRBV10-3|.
CAISDLLVRANEKLFF
TGTGCCATCAGTGACCTCCTCGTTCGGGCTAATGAAAAACTGTTTTTT
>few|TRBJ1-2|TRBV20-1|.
CSALGDYGYTF
TGCAGTGCTTTAGGGGACTATGGCTACACCTTC
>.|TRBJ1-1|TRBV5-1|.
CASSSSSSDTEAFF
TGCGCCAGCAGCTCATCATCCAGCGACACTGAAGCTTTCTTT
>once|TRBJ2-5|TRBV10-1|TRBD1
CASSEQGPYQETQYF
TGCGCCAGCAGTGAACAGGGGCCGTACCAAGAGACCCAGTACTTC
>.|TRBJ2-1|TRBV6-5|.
CASGLTLSEQFF
TGTGCCAGCGGGCTGACATTGAGTGAGCAGTTCTTC
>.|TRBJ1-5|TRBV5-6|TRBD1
CASSLRDRGQPQHF
TGTGCCAGCAGCTTACGGGACAGGGGTCAGCCCCAGCATTTT
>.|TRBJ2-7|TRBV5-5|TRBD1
CASSLTRTGVSYEQYF
TGTGCCAGCAGCCTTACGAGGACAGGGGTCTCCTACGAGCAGTACTTC
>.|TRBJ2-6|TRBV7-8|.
CASRELPGANVLTF
TGTGCCAGCAGAGAGCTGCCTGGGGCCAACGTCCTGACTTTC
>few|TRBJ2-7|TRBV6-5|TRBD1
CASSYGTGLGDEQYF
TGTGCCAGCAGTTACGGGACAGGGCTCGGGGACGAGCAGTACTTC
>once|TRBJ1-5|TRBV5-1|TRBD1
CASSMTGYGQPQHF
TGCGCCAGCAGTATGACAGGGTATGGTCAGCCCCAGCATTTT
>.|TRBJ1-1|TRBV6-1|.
CASSRSKRTEAFF
TGTGCCAGCAGTAGGTCTAAGAGGACTGAAGCTTTCTTT
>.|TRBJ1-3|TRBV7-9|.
CASEGPGGYGNTIYF
TGTGCCAGCGAAGGTCCAGGCGGGTACGGAAACACCATATATTTT
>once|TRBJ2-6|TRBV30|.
CAWKSGSGANVLTF
TGTGCCTGGAAATCAGGGTCTGGGGCCAACGTCCTGACTTTC
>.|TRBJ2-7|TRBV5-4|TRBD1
CASSHRGNEQYF
TGTGCCAGCAGCCACAGGGGAAACGAGCAGTACTTC
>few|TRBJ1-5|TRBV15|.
CATSRAGVGQPQHF
TGTGCCACCAGCAGAGCAGGGGTCGGTCAGCCCCAGCATTTT
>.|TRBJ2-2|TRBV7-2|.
CASSPRSVSNTGELFF
TGTGCCAGCAGCCCCCGAAGCGTTTCGAACACCGGGGAGCTGTTTTTT
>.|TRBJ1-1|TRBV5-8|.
CASSILTGEAFF
TGTGCCAGCAGCATCCTGACAGGTGAAGCTTTCTTT
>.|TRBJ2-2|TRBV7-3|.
CASSLTRSGELFF
TGTGCCAGCAGCTTAACGCGGTCCGGGGAGCTGTTTTTT
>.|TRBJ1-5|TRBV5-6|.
CASSLQGGNQPQHF
TGTGCCAGCAGCTTACAGGGAGGCAATCAGCCCCAGCATTTT
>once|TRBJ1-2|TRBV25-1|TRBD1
CASSDHQGAGSYGYTF
TGTGCCAGCAGTGACCACCAGGGGGCAGGGTCCTATGGCTACACCTTC
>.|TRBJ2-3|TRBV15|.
CATSGGQTLADTQYF
TGTGCCACCAGCGGAGGACAGACCCTCGCAGATACGCAGTATTTT